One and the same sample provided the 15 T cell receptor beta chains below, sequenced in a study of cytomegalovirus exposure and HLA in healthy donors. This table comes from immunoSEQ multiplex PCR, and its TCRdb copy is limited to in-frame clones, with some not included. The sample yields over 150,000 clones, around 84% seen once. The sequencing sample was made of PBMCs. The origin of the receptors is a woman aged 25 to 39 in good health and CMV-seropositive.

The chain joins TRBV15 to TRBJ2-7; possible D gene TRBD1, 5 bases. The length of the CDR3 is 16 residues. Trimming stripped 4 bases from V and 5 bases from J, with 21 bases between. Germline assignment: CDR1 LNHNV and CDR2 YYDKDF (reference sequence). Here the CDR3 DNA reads TGTGCCACCAGCAAGGGGTCTTTTCGGGCGGACCACGAGCAGTACTTC. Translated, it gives CATSKGSFRADHEQYF.

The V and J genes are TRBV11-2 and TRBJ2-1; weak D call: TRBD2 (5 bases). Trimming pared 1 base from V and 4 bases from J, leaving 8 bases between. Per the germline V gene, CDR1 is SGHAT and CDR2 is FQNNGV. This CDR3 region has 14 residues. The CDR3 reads CASSLGGQYNEQFF. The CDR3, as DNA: TGTGCCAGCAGCTTAGGCGGGCAGTACAATGAGCAGTTCTTC. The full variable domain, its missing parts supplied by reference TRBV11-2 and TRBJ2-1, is EAGVAQSPRYKIIEKRQSVAFWCNPISGHATLYWYQQILGQGPKLLIQFQNNGVVDDSQLPKDRFSAERLKGVDSTLKIQPAKLEDSAVYLCASSLGGQYNEQFFGPGTRLTVL.

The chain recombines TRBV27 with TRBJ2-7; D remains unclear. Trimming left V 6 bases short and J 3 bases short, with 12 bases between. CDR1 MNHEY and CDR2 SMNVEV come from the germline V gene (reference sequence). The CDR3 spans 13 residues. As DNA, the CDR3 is TGTGCCAGCAGCGAGAGCCACTACTACGAGCAGTACTTC. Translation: CASSESHYYEQYF.

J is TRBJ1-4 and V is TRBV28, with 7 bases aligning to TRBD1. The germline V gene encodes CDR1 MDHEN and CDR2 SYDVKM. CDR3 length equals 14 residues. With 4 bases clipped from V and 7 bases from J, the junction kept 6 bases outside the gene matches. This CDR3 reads CASSWDSRIEKLFF. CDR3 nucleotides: TGTGCCAGCAGTTGGGACAGTCGAATTGAAAAACTGTTTTTT.

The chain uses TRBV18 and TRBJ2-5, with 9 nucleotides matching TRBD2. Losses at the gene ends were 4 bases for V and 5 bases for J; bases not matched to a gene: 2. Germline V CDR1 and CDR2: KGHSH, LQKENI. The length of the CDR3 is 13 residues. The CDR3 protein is CASSQGLAETQYF. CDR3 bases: TGTGCCAGCTCACAAGGACTAGCGGAGACCCAGTACTTC.

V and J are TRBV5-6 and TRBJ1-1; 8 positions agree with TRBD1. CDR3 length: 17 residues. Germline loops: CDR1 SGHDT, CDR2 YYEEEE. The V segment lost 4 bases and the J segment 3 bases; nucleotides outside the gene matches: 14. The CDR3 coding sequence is TGTGCCAGCAGCCACCGAAGGACAGGGTATGTTGACACTGAAGCTTTCTTT. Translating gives CASSHRRTGYVDTEAFF.

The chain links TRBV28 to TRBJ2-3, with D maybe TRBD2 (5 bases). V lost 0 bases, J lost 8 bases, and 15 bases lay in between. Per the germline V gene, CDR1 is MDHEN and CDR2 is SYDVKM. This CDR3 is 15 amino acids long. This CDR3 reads CASSLWRTGLGTQYF. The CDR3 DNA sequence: TGTGCCAGCAGTTTATGGCGGACTGGGCTTGGTACGCAGTATTTT.

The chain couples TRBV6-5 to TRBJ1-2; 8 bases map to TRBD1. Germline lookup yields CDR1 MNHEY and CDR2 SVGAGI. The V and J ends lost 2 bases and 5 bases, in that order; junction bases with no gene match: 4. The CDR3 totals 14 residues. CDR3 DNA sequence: TGTGCCAGCAGTTACGGTCGACAGGGGTATGGCTACACCTTC. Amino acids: CASSYGRQGYGYTF.

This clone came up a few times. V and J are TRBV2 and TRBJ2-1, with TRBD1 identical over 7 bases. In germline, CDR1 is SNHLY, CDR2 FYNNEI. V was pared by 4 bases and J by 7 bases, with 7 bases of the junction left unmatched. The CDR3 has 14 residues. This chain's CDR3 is CASSGDKQGNEQFF. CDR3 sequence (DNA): TGTGCCAGCAGTGGGGATAAACAGGGGAATGAGCAGTTCTTC.

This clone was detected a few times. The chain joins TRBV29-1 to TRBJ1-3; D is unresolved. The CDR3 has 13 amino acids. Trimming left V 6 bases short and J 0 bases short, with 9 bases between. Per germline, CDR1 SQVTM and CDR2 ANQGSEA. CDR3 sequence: CSVVADSGNTIYF. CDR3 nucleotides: TGCAGCGTCGTCGCGGACTCTGGAAACACCATATATTTT.

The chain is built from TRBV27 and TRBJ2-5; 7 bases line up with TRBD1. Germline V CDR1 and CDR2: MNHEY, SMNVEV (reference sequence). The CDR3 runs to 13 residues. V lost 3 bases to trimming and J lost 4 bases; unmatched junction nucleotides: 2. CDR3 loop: CASSFNRGETQYF. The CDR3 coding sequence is TGTGCCAGCAGTTTTAACAGGGGAGAGACCCAGTACTTC.

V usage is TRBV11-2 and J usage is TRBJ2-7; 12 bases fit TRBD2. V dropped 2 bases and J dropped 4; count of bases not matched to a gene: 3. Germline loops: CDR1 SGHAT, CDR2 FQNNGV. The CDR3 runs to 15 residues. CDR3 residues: CASSLLAGGAYEQYF. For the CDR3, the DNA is TGTGCCAGCAGCTTACTAGCGGGAGGGGCGTACGAGCAGTACTTC.

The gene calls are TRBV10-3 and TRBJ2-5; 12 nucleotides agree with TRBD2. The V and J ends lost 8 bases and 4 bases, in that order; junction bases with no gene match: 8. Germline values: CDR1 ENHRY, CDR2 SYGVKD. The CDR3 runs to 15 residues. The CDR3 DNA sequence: TGTGCCATCGGTGGACTAGCGGGAAAACCAGAGACCCAGTACTTC. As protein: CAIGGLAGKPETQYF.

CDR3 residues: CASSLDTRYEQYF. DNA for the CDR3: TGTGCCAGCAGTCTCGACACCCGATACGAGCAGTACTTC. This chain joins TRBV6-6 and TRBJ2-7; the D is unclear. The CDR3 has 13 residues. V was clipped by 5 bases and J by 4 bases, with 12 bases between them. Germline CDR1 MNHNY, CDR2 SVGAGI (reference sequence).

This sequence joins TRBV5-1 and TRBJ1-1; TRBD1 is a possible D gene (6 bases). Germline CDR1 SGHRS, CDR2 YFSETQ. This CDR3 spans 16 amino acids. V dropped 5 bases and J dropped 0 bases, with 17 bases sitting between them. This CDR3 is CASSREGQTLNTEAFF. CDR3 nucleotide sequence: TGCGCCAGCAGTCGAGAAGGACAGACTTTGAACACTGAAGCTTTCTTT.